This T cell receptor (beta chain) derives from a study of identical twins. With 6 bases clipped from V and 5 bases from J, the junction kept 5 bases outside the gene matches. Germline CDR1 ENHRY, CDR2 SYGVKD. The CDR3 length is 13 residues. TCRdb re-called the 5' RACE reads through MiXCR, storing one row per CDR3 protein. The data show hundreds of thousands of distinct CDR3 sequences, roughly 20% seen once. These same records also appear under a second study, on T cells expressing NK-cell markers. That source reports: Of the CD8+ T cell pool in roughly six donors, roughly 1.0-7.0% was accounted for by dominant NKG2C+ clonotypes. The study left the HCMV specificity of expanded NKG2C+ T cell clones unresolved.

The sequence came from a woman in her late teens or twenties in good health. Sequencing was carried out using PBMCs. This chain joins TRBV10-3 and TRBJ1-2; 8 bases match TRBD1. For the CDR3, the DNA is TGTGCCATCAGGCCGGACAGGGCTTATGGCTACACCTTC. This codes for CAIRPDRAYGYTF.